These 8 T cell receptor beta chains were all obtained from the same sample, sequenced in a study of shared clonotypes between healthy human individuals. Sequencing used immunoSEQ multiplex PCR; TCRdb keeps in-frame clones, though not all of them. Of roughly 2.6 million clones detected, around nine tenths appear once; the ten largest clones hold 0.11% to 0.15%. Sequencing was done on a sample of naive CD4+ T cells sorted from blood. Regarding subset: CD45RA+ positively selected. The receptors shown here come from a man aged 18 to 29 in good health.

The CDR3 DNA reads TGCGCCAGCAGCTTGTATGGGGAATACGAGCAGTACTTC. Protein: CASSLYGEYEQYF. The chain carries TRBV5-1 and TRBJ2-7, with D hard to call. V lost 1 base and J lost 4, with 9 bases in between. The CDR3 runs 13 residues. CDR1 and CDR2 from the germline V gene are SGHRS and YFSETQ.

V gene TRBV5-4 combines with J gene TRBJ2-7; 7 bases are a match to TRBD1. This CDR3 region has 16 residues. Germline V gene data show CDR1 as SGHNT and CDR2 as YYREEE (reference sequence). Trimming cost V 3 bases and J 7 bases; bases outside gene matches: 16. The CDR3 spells CASSSPGQIITPEQYF. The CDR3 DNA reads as TGTGCCAGCAGCTCACCGGGACAGATTATTACGCCGGAGCAGTACTTC.

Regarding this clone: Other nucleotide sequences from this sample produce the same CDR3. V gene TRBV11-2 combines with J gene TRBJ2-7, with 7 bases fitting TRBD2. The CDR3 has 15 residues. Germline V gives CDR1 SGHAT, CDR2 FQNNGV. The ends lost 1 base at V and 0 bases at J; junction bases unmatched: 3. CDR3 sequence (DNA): TGTGCCAGCAGCTTAGTCGGCGGGAGCTCCTACGAGCAGTACTTC. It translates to CASSLVGGSSYEQYF.

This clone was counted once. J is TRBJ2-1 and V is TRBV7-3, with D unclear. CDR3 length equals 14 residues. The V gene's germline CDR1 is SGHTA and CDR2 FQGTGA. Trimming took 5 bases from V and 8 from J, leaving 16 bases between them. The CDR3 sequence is CASSPYPDPDEQFF. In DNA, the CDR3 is TGTGCCAGCAGCCCTTACCCGGACCCAGATGAGCAGTTCTTC.

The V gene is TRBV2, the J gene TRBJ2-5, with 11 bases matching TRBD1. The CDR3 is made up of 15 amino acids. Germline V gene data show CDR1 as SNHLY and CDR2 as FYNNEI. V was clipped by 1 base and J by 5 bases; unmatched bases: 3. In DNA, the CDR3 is TGTGCCAGCAGTGAAGTAGGGACAGGGGGGGAGACCCAGTACTTC. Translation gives CASSEVGTGGETQYF.

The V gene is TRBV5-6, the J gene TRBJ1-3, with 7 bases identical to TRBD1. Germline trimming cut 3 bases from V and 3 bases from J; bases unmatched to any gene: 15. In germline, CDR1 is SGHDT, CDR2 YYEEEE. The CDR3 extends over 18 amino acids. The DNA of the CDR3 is TGTGCCAGCAGCTCCCCCGGACAGGAACCTTCGTATGGAAACACCATATATTTT. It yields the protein CASSSPGQEPSYGNTIYF.

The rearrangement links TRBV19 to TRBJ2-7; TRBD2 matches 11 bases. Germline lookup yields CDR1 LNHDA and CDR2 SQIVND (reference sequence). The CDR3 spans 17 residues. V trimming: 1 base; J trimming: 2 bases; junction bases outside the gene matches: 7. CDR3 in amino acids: CASSIGRTSGRTYEQYF. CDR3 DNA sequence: TGTGCCAGTAGTATAGGCAGGACTAGCGGGCGAACCTACGAGCAGTACTTC.

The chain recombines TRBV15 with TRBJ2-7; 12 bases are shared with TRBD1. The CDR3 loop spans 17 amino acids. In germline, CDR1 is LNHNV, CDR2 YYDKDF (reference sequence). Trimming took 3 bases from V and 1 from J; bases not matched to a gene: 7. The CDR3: CATSRGTGGEKSYEQYF. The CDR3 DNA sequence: TGTGCCACCAGCAGGGGGACAGGGGGCGAAAAATCCTACGAGCAGTACTTC.